A single sample gave rise to the 20 T cell receptor beta chains below, sequenced in a study of T cells in tuberculosis. After thawing and overnight rest, PBMC were stained with GMM-loaded CD1B tetramer, viability dye and anti-CD3 for sorting. C32 glucose monomycolate from Rhodococcus equi was loaded onto the CD1B tetramers. Libraries were prepared by immunoSEQ multiplex PCR; TCRdb keeps only in-frame clonotypes and omits some of them. The table has 55,000 to 65,000 clones, approximately 80% seen once. Specimen: CD1b-GMM tetramer-negative cells sorted from PBMCs. The receptors come from an adult woman with latent tuberculosis.

The chain is built from TRBV18 and TRBJ1-1; TRBD1 matches at 8 bases. J gave up 0 bases and V 3 bases, and 3 bases lay outside the gene matches. The length of the CDR3 is 15 residues. Germline V CDR1 and CDR2: KGHSH, LQKENI. The CDR3 region is CASSPTGALNTEAFF. CDR3 coding DNA: TGTGCCAGCTCACCGACAGGGGCACTGAACACTGAAGCTTTCTTT.

The table lists this clone with a count of one. The chain carries TRBV6-1 and TRBJ1-2; no clear D. CDR3 length equals 13 residues. V dropped 1 base and J dropped 4 bases, with 7 bases sitting between them. Germline V gene lookup returns CDR1 MNHNS and CDR2 SASEGT. The CDR3: CASSEDSGYGYTF. The CDR3 DNA is TGTGCCAGCAGTGAAGACTCCGGCTATGGCTACACCTTC.

The chain has TRBV7-2 and TRBJ1-2, with 8 nucleotides matching TRBD1. J gave up 4 bases and V 1 base, and 11 bases lay outside the gene matches. The CDR3 totals 17 residues. Germline loops: CDR1 SGHTA, CDR2 FQGNSA. CDR3 loop: CASSLDRDRGRVYGYTF. DNA for the CDR3: TGTGCCAGCAGCTTAGATAGAGACAGGGGCCGCGTCTATGGCTACACCTTC.

This chain links TRBV5-4 with TRBJ2-7; TRBD2 matches at 10 bases. Trimming cost V 5 bases and J 6 bases; bases outside gene matches: 11. This CDR3 contains 15 residues. The V gene's germline CDR1 is SGHNT and CDR2 YYREEE (reference sequence). Here the CDR3 reads CASRDYASGGAEQYF. CDR3 nucleotide sequence: TGTGCCAGCAGGGACTACGCGAGCGGGGGGGCCGAGCAGTACTTC.

This chain uses TRBV5-4 with TRBJ2-3; no firm D call. V gave up 4 bases and J gave up 3 bases, with 12 bases separating them. The V gene's germline CDR1 is SGHNT and CDR2 YYREEE (reference sequence). The CDR3 spans 14 residues. CDR3 coding DNA: TGTGCCAGCAGCGCCGGGTCTCGAACAGATACGCAGTATTTT. Its translation is CASSAGSRTDTQYF.

This clone showed up just a few times. The V and J genes are TRBV6-1 and TRBJ2-1; D might be TRBD2 (6 bases). CDR3 length: 13 residues. Germline CDR1 and CDR2: MNHNS and SASEGT. V gave up 4 bases and J gave up 12 bases, with 16 bases separating them. The CDR3 DNA reads as TGTGCCAGCAGTGTACCTAGCGACCGACGGCAGTTCTTC. Translation: CASSVPSDRRQFF.

The chain employs TRBV29-1 and TRBJ2-2, with 7 bases fitting TRBD2. The length of the CDR3 is 16 residues. The trim removed 5 bases at V and 6 bases at J, leaving 15 bases unmatched. In germline, CDR1 is SQVTM, CDR2 ANQGSEA. Here the CDR3 reads CSVLGGELDLAGELFF. The CDR3 coding sequence is TGCAGCGTTCTGGGAGGGGAACTAGATCTGGCCGGGGAGCTGTTTTTT.

The rearrangement uses TRBV6-1 and TRBJ2-7; a weak D match, TRBD1 (5 bases). The length of the CDR3 is 15 residues. Deletions cut 2 bases from V and 7 bases from J, with 18 bases between. Looked up from germline, CDR1 is MNHNS and CDR2 is SASEGT. The CDR3 sequence: CASSELDSDRREQYF. The CDR3 coding sequence is TGTGCCAGCAGTGAACTCGACAGCGACCGTCGGGAGCAGTACTTC.

V is TRBV10-1 and J is TRBJ1-1; D may be TRBD1 (5 bases). Germline loops: CDR1 WNHNN, CDR2 SYGVQD (reference sequence). The CDR3 covers 14 residues. V was trimmed by 0 bases and J by 11 bases, leaving 16 bases between them. CDR3 protein: CASSESPGRVRAFF. CDR3 in DNA: TGCGCCAGCAGTGAGTCGCCGGGCAGGGTACGGGCTTTCTTT.

This sequence joins TRBV7-9 and TRBJ2-7; 8 bases align to TRBD1. V was pared by 2 bases and J by 2 bases, with 8 bases of the junction left unmatched. Germline V gene lookup returns CDR1 SEHNR and CDR2 FQNEAQ (reference sequence). CDR3 size: 16 residues. CDR3 residues: CASSLWPAGQAYEQYF. For the CDR3, the DNA is TGTGCCAGCAGCTTATGGCCGGCGGGACAGGCCTACGAGCAGTACTTC.

This clone was detected only a few times. The chain joins TRBV18 to TRBJ2-7, with 8 positions matching TRBD1. Per germline, CDR1 KGHSH and CDR2 LQKENI. Losses at the gene ends were 5 bases for V and 5 bases for J; bases not matched to a gene: 8. The CDR3 covers 14 residues. The CDR3 nucleotides are TGTGCCAGCTCATCGGGACAGGCTAGGAACGAGCAGTACTTC. Its translation is CASSSGQARNEQYF.

The chain couples TRBV11-2 to TRBJ1-3; 7 bases match TRBD1. Germline V gene lookup returns CDR1 SGHAT and CDR2 FQNNGV. The CDR3 is 15 residues long. The J segment lost 5 bases and the V segment lost 0 bases, leaving 4 bases of the junction unmatched. The CDR3 sequence is CASSLEQGPRNTIYF. The DNA of the CDR3 is TGTGCCAGCAGCTTAGAACAGGGGCCAAGAAACACCATATATTTT.

The chain joins TRBV7-3 to TRBJ2-2, with D perhaps matching TRBD2 (5 bases). CDR3 size: 20 residues. Germline CDR1 SGHTA, CDR2 FQGTGA. V dropped 0 bases and J dropped 4 bases, with 24 bases sitting between them. The CDR3 DNA reads as TGTGCCAGCAGCTTAACCGGTGCCGGACCTGGCAAGGGAGCCACCGGGGAGCTGTTTTTT. This codes for CASSLTGAGPGKGATGELFF.

The chain links TRBV19 to TRBJ1-5; perhaps TRBD1 as D (6 bases). Trimming took off 7 bases at V and 5 bases at J, with 15 bases between the two ends. CDR1 is LNHDA, CDR2 SQIVND, per germline (reference sequence). This CDR3 spans 14 amino acids. DNA for the CDR3: TGTGCCAGTACCCCCCAGGGGACGCATCAGCCCCAGCATTTT. This encodes CASTPQGTHQPQHF.

The chain uses TRBV28 and TRBJ1-2; perhaps TRBD1 as D (6 bases). Germline V lookup: CDR1 MDHEN, CDR2 SYDVKM. The CDR3 is 14 residues long. Trimming removed 4 bases from V and 0 bases from J, with 9 bases in between. In nucleotides, the CDR3 is TGTGCCAGCAGTTCACAGGGAACTAACTATGGCTACACCTTC. It is translated as CASSSQGTNYGYTF.

The sample holds a few counts of this clone. V is TRBV29-1 and J is TRBJ1-4; D gene uncertain. Trimming pared 4 bases from V and 8 bases from J, leaving 11 bases between. The V gene's germline CDR1 is SQVTM and CDR2 ANQGSEA. The CDR3 sequence is 12 residues long. DNA for the CDR3: TGCAGCGTTGTAGAGGGAGGGGAAAAACTGTTTTTT. Residues: CSVVEGGEKLFF.

The rearrangement joins TRBV6-1 to TRBJ2-7, with 8 bases matching TRBD2. The junction had 14 bases not matched to a gene; V was cut back by 4 bases and J by 6 bases. Germline V CDR1 and CDR2: MNHNS, SASEGT. The CDR3 spans 16 residues. The CDR3 DNA sequence: TGTGCCAGCAGTGCCCCGGGAGGGGCCGGCTTAGGCGAGCAGTACTTC. This codes for CASSAPGGAGLGEQYF.

This clone was seen only a few times. The chain links TRBV11-2 to TRBJ2-7; D is possibly TRBD2 (5 bases). Germline V lookup: CDR1 SGHAT, CDR2 FQNNGV. The CDR3 runs to 13 residues. V lost 5 bases and J 4 bases, leaving 12 bases between the germline ends. CDR3 DNA sequence: TGTGCCAGCAGCCCCCTACGGGGATACGAGCAGTACTTC. Translation gives CASSPLRGYEQYF.

The rearrangement joins TRBV27 to TRBJ1-1; TRBD1 is a possible D gene (5 bases). Germline V CDR1 and CDR2: MNHEY, SMNVEV (reference sequence). The V end was cut by 3 bases, the J end by 1 base, with 6 bases between. The CDR3 sequence is 13 residues long. The CDR3 here is CASSLQGNTEAFF. CDR3 coding DNA: TGTGCCAGCAGTTTGCAGGGGAACACTGAAGCTTTCTTT.

The chain uses TRBV2 and TRBJ2-7; 13 bases line up with TRBD2. Unmatched junction bases numbered 3, after V lost 6 bases and J lost 4 bases. Germline CDR1 and CDR2: SNHLY and FYNNEI. CDR3 length: 14 residues. The CDR3 loop reads CASSPGLAGYEQYF. CDR3 sequence (DNA): TGTGCCAGCAGCCCGGGACTAGCGGGATACGAGCAGTACTTC. The full variable domain, in which reference TRBV2 and TRBJ2-7 provide the parts outside the CDR3, is EPEVTQTPSHQVTQMGQEVILRCVPISNHLYFYWYRQILGQKVEFLVSFYNNEISEKSEIFDDQFSVERPDGSNFTLKIRSTKLEDSAMYFCASSPGLAGYEQYFGPGTRLTVT.